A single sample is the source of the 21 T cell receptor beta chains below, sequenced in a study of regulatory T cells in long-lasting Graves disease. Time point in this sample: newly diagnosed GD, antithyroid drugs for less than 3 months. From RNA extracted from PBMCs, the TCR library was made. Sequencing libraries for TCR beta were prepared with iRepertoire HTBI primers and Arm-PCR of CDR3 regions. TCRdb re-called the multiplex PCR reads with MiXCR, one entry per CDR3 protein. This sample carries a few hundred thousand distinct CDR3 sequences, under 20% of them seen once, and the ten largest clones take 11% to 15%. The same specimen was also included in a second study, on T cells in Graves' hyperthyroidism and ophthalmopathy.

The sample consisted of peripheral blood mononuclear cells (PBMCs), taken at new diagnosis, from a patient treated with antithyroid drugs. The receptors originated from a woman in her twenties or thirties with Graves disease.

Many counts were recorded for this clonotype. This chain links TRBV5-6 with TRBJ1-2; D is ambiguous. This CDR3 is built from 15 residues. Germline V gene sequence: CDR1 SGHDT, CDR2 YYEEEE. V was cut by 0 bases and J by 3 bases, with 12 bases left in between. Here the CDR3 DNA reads TGTGCCAGCAGCTTGGAGTACGGCAGTCACTATGGCTACACCTTC. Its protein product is CASSLEYGSHYGYTF.

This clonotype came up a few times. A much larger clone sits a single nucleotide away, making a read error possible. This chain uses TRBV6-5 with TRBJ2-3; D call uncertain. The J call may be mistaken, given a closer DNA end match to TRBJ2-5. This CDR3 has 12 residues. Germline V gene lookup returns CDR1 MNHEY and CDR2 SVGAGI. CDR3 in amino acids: CASSYATVTQYF. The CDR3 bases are TGTGCCAGCAGTTACGCGACCGTGACCCAGTACTTC.

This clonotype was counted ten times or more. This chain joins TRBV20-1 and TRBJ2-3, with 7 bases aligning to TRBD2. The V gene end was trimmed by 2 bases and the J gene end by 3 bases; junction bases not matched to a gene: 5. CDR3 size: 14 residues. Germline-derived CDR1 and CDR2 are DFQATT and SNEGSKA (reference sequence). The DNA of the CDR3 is TGCAGTGCTAGACAAGCGGGGAATACAGATACGCAGTATTTT. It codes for CSARQAGNTDTQYF.

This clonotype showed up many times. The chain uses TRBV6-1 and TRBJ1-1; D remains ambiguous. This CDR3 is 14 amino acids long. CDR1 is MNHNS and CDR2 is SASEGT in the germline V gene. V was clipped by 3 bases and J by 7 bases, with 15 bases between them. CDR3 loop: CASSDGFGALEAFF. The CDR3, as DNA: TGTGCCAGCAGTGATGGGTTTGGTGCCCTTGAAGCTTTCTTT.

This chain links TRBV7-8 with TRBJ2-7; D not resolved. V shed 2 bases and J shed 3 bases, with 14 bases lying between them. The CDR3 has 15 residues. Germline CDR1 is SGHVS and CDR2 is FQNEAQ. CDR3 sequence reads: CASSLSVGSNYEQYF. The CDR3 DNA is TGTGCCAGCAGCTTAAGTGTCGGGTCGAACTACGAGCAGTACTTC. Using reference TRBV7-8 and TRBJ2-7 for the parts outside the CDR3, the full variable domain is GAGVSQSPRYKVAKRGQDVALRCDPISGHVSLFWYQQALGQGPEFLTYFQNEAQLDKSGLPSDRFFAERPEGSVSTLKIQRTQQEDSAVYLCASSLSVGSNYEQYFGPGTRLTVT.

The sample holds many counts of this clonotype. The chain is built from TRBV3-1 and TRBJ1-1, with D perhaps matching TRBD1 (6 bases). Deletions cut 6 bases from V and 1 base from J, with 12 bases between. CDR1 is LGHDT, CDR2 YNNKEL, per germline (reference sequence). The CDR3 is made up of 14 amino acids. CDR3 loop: CASRAGQTNTEAFF. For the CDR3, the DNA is TGTGCCAGCAGGGCAGGACAGACGAACACTGAAGCTTTCTTT. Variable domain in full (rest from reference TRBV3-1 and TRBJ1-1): DTAVSQTPKYLVTQMGNDKSIKCEQNLGHDTMYWYKQDSKKFLKIMFSYNNKELIINETVPNRFSPKSPDKAHLNLHINSLELGDSAVYFCASRAGQTNTEAFFGQGTRLTVV.

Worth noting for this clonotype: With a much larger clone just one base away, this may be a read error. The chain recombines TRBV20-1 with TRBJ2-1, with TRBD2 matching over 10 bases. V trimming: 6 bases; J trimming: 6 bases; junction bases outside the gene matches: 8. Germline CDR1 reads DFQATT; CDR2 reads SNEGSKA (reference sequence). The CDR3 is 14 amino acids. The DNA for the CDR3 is TGCAGTGCCCCCGGGAGCGGGGGGGCCAATGAGCAGTTCTTC. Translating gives CSAPGSGGANEQFF.

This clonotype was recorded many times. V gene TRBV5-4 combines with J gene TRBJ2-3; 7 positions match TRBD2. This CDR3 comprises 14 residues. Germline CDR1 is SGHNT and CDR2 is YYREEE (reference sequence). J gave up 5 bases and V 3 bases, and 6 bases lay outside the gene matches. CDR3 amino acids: CASSSGGGLDTQYF. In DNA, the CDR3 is TGTGCCAGCAGCTCGGGCGGGGGACTAGATACGCAGTATTTT.

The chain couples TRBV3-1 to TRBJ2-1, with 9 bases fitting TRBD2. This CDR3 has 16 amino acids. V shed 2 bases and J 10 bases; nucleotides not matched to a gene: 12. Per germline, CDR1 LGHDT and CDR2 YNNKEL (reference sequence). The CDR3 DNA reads TGTGCCAGCAGCCAAACAACTAGCGGGCCCTACTGGGAGCAGTTCTTC. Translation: CASSQTTSGPYWEQFF.

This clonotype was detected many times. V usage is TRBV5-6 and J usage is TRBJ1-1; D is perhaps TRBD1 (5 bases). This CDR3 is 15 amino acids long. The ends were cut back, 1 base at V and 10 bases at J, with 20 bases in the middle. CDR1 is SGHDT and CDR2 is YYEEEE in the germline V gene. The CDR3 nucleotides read TGTGCCAGCAGCTTGCGAAGGGGTTTATGGGTAGTAGCTTTCTTT. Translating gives CASSLRRGLWVVAFF.

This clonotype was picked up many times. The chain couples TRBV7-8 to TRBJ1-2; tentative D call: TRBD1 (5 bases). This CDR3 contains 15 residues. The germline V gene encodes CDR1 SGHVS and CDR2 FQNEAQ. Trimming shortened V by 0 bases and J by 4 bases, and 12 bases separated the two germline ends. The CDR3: CASSLAGQVLYGYTF. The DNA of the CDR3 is TGTGCCAGCAGCTTAGCGGGGCAGGTCCTCTATGGCTACACCTTC.

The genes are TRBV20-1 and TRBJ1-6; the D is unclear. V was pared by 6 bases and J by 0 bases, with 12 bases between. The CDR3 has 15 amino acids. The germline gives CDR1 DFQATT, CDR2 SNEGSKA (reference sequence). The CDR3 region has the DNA TGCAGTGCGAGCAAGGGCAACTCCTATAATTCACCCCTCCACTTT. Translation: CSASKGNSYNSPLHF.

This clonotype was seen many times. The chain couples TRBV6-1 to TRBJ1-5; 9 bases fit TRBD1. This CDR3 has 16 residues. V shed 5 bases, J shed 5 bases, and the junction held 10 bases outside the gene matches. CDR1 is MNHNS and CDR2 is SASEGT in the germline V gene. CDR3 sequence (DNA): TGTGCCAGCAGTCACGGCCCGGGACAGGGCCATCAGCCCCAGCATTTT. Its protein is CASSHGPGQGHQPQHF.

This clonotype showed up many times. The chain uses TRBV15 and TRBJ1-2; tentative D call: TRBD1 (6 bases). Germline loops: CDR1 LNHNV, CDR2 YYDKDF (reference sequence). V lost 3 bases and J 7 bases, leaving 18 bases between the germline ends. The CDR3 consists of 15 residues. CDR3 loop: CATSRRGTMEGGYTF. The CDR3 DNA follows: TGTGCCACCAGCAGGAGGGGGACCATGGAAGGTGGCTACACCTTC.

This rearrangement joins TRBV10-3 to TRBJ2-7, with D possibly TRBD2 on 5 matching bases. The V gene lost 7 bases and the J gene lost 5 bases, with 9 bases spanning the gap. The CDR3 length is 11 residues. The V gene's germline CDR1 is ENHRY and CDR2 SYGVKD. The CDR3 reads CAIKIANEQYF. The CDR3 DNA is TGTGCCATCAAGATAGCGAACGAGCAGTACTTC.

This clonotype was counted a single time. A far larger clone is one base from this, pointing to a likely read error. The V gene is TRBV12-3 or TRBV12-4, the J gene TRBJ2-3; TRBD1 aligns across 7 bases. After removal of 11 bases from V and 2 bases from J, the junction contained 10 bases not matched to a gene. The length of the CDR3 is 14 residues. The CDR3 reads CAGSRDSPTDTQYF. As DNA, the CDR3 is TGTGCCGGCTCACGGGACAGCCCCACAGATACGCAGTATTTT.

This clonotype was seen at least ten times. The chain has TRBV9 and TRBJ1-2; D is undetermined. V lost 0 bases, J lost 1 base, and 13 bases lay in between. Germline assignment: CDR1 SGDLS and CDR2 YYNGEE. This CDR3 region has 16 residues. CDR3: CASSVAVVGNNYGYTF. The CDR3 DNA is TGTGCCAGCAGCGTAGCTGTCGTGGGGAATAACTATGGCTACACCTTC.

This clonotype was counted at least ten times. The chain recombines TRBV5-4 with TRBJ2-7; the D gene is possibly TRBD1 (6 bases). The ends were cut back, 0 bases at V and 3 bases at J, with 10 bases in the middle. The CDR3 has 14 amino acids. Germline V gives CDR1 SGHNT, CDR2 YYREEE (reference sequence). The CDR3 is CASSLAGRGYEQYF. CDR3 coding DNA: TGTGCCAGCAGCTTGGCCGGCAGGGGCTACGAGCAGTACTTC.

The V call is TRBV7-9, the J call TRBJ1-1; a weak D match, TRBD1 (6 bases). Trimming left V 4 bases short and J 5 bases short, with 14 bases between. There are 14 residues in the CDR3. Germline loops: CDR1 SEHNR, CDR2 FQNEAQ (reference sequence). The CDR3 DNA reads TGTGCCAGCAGCTCCCCAACAGGGTGGACTGAAGCTTTCTTT. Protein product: CASSSPTGWTEAFF.

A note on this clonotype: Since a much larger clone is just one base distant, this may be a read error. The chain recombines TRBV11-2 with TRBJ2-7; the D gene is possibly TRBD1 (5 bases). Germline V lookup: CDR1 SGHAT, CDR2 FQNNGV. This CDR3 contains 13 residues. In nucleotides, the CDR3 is TGTGCCGGCAGCTTAGCCAGGGTAGGCGAGCAGTACTTC. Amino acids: CAGSLARVGEQYF.

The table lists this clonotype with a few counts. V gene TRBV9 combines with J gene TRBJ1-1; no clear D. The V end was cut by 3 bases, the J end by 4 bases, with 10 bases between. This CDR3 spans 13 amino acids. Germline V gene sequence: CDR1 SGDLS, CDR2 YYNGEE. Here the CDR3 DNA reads TGTGCCAGCAGCGAAGGAGAGGGCACTGAAGCTTTCTTT. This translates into CASSEGEGTEAFF. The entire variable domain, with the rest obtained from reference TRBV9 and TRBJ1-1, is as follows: DSGVTQTPKHLITATGQRVTLRCSPRSGDLSVYWYQQSLDQGLQFLIQYYNGEERAKGNILERFSAQQFPDLHSELNLSSLELGDSALYFCASSEGEGTEAFFGQGTRLTVV.